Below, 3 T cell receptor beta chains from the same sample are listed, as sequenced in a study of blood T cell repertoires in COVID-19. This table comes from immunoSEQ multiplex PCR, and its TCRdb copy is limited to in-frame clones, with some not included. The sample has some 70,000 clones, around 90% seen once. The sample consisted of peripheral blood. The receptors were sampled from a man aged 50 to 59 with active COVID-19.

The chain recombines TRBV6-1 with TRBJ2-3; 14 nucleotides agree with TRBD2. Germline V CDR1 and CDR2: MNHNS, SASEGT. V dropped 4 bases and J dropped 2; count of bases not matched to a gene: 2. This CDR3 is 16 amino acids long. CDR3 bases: TGTGCCAGCAGTGGACTAGCGGGGGGGGCCACAGATACGCAGTATTTT. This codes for CASSGLAGGATDTQYF.

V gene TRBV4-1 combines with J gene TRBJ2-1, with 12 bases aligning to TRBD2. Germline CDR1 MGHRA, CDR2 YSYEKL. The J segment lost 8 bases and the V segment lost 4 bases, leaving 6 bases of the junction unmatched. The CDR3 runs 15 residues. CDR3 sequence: CASSRLAGVEYEQFF. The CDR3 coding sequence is TGCGCCAGCAGCCGACTAGCGGGAGTTGAGTATGAGCAGTTCTTC.

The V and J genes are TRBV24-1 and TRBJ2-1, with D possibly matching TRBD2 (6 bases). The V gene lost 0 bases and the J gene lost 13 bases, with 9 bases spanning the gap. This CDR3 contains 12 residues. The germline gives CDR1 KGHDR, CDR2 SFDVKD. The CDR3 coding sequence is TGTGCCACCAGTGATTTGCTCGGGGGACAGTTCTTC. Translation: CATSDLLGGQFF.